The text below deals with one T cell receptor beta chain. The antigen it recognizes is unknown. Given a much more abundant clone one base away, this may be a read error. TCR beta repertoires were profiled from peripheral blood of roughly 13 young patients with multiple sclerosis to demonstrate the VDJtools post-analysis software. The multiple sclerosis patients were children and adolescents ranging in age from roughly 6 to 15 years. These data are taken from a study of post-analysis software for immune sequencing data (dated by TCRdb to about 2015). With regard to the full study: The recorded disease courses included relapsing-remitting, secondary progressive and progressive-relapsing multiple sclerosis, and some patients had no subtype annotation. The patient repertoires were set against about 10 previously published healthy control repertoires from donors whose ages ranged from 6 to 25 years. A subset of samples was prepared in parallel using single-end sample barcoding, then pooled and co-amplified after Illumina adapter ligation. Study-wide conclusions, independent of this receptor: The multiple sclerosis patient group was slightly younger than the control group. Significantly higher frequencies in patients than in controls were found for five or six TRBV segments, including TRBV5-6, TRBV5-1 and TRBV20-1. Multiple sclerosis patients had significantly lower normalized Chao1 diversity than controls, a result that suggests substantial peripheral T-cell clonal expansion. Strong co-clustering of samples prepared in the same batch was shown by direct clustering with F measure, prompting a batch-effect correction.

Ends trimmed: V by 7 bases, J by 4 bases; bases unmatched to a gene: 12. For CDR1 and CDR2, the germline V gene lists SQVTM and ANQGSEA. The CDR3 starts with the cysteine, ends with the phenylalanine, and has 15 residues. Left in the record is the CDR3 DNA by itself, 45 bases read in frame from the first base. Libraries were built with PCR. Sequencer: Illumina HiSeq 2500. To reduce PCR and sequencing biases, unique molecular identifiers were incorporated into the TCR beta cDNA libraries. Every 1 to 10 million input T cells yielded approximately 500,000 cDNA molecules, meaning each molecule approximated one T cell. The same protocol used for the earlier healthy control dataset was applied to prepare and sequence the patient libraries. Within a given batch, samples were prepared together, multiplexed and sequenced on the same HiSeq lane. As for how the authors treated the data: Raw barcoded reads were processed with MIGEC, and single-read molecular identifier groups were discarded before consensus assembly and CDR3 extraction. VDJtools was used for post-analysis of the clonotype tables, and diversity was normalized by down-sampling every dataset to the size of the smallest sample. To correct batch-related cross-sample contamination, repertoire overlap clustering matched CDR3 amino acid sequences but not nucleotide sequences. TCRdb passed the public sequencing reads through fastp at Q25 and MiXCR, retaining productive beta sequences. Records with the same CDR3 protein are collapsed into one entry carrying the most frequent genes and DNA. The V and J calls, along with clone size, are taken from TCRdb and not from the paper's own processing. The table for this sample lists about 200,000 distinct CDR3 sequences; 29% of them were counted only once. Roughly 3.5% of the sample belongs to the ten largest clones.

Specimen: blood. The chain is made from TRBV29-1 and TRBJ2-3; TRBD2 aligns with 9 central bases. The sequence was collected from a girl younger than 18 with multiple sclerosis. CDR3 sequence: CSARRVAGVPDTQYF. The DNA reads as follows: TGCAGCGCCCGAAGGGTAGCGGGAGTACCAGATACGCAGTATTTT.